The 15 T cell receptor beta chains below were found in one sample sequenced in a study of low-dose radiotherapy and immunotherapy resistance in tumors (dated by TCRdb to 2021 to 2024). The meaning of the sample's time point label: after trial treatment. The treatment or condition label of this sample denotes: LDRT plus nivolumab, ipilimumab, low-dose cyclophosphamide and aspirin (RACIN trial). Sequencer: Illumina HiSeq 2500. First-strand cDNA was synthesized with Superscript III and a set of TRAV- and TRBV-specific primers, covering both TCRalpha and TCRbeta chains. TCRs were amplified with Phusion for approximately 18 PCR cycles, with a constant-region primer paired with the adapter attached to the V primers. Starting from the raw public reads, TCRdb applied fastp trimming at Q25, assembled clones with MiXCR and retained in-frame beta chains. Each entry merges the rows of one CDR3 protein and shows their most common DNA and genes. Within this sample are some 94,000 distinct CDR3 sequences, with 20% to 25% of them counted one time only. Together, the top ten hold around 13% of the sample.

The source was PBMCs, collected after low-dose radiotherapy plus immunotherapy. These receptors all come from a female donor with ovarian cancer.

About this clonotype: One end of the junction fails to match germline, which may point to a read error. The rearrangement links TRBV30 to TRBJ1-1; tentatively, D is TRBD1 (5 bases). The CDR3 totals 12 residues. CDR1 and CDR2 (germline): GTSNPN, SVGIG (reference sequence). CDR3: CAWSDGPAGKIF. CDR3 coding DNA: TGTGCCTGGAGTGACGGTCCGGCAGGGAAAATCTTT.

This clonotype was found many times. The CDR3 nucleotides are TGCAGTGCTAGTCCCTTGGGACAGGGGACCCAGTACTTC. This gives the protein CSASPLGQGTQYF. The chain combines TRBV20-1 with TRBJ2-5; 9 bases are a match to TRBD1. J was trimmed by 7 bases and V by 3 bases; bases with no gene match: 6. The CDR3 is 13 residues long. The V gene's germline CDR1 is DFQATT and CDR2 SNEGSKA (reference sequence).

Many counts were recorded for this clonotype. This chain connects TRBV28 to TRBJ1-2; D remains unclear. V lost 8 bases, J lost 8 bases, and 15 bases lay in between. Germline V gene sequence: CDR1 MDHEN, CDR2 SYDVKM. This CDR3 is 12 amino acids long. The CDR3 DNA follows: TGTGCCAGCCGCCCCTCAGGATGGGGCTACACCTTC. The encoded protein is CASRPSGWGYTF.

Ten or more counts support this clonotype. The chain uses TRBV2 and TRBJ2-2; either TRBD1 or TRBD2 may fit D (5 bases each). Germline CDR1 and CDR2: SNHLY and FYNNEI. V lost 6 bases and J lost 0, with 11 bases in between. The CDR3 covers 15 residues. CDR3: CASRARETNTGELFF. CDR3 in DNA: TGTGCCAGCAGGGCCAGGGAGACGAACACCGGGGAGCTGTTTTTT. Full variable domain (missing parts from reference TRBV2 and TRBJ2-2): EPEVTQTPSHQVTQMGQEVILRCVPISNHLYFYWYRQILGQKVEFLVSFYNNEISEKSEIFDDQFSVERPDGSNFTLKIRSTKLEDSAMYFCASRARETNTGELFFGEGSRLTVL.

This clonotype occurred many times. V is TRBV25-1 and J is TRBJ2-5; D might be TRBD1 (6 bases). V shed 5 bases and J shed 6 bases, with 22 bases lying between them. Germline CDR1 MGHDK, CDR2 SYGVNS. The CDR3 contains 16 residues. The CDR3 nucleotides read TGTGCCAGCAGTCTCGCGGGCAGGGGTATTTTGAAGACCCAGTACTTC. Amino acid sequence: CASSLAGRGILKTQYF.

This clonotype was observed many times. V usage is TRBV20-1 and J usage is TRBJ2-1, with D tentatively TRBD1 (5 bases). The CDR3 is made up of 14 amino acids. CDR1 DFQATT and CDR2 SNEGSKA come from the germline V gene (reference sequence). Trimming pared 6 bases from V and 2 bases from J, leaving 14 bases between. DNA for the CDR3: TGCAGTGCCGATAGGGGCTCCCCCTACAATGAGCAGTTCTTC. The encoded protein is CSADRGSPYNEQFF.

This clonotype was observed a handful of times. The chain employs TRBV20-1 and TRBJ2-1; unclear D gene. From germline, CDR1 is DFQATT and CDR2 SNEGSKA (reference sequence). With 8 bases removed from V and 4 bases from J, the gap between germline ends came to 12 bases. This CDR3 is built from 12 residues. CDR3 residues: CSQRANYNEQFF. CDR3 DNA sequence: TGCAGTCAAAGGGCAAATTACAATGAGCAGTTCTTC.

This clonotype has at least ten counts. The rearrangement uses TRBV5-1 and TRBJ1-5; D is unclear. Germline V gene sequence: CDR1 SGHRS, CDR2 YFSETQ. The V end was cut by 4 bases, the J end by 4 bases, with 9 bases between. This CDR3 has 13 residues. The CDR3 region is CASSPDSNQPQHF. Written as DNA, the CDR3 is TGCGCCAGCAGCCCAGATAGTAATCAGCCCCAGCATTTT.

This clonotype was picked up many times. V and J are TRBV6-2 or TRBV6-3 and TRBJ2-3; 8 nucleotides match TRBD2. CDR3 length: 20 amino acids. Germline V gives CDR1 MNHEY, CDR2 SVGEGT. With 0 bases clipped from V and 1 base from J, the junction kept 15 bases outside the gene matches. Written as DNA, the CDR3 is TGTGCCAGCAGTTACTCAAGAGCGGGAGTGATGAGTAGCGGCACAGATACGCAGTATTTT. It translates to CASSYSRAGVMSSGTDTQYF.

This clonotype was seen at least ten times. CDR3 sequence (DNA): TGTGCCAGCAGCTTGGGTTATGGGGCCGGGGAGCTGTTTTTT. Translation: CASSLGYGAGELFF. J is TRBJ2-2 and V is TRBV7-2; D gene uncertain. The V gene lost 3 bases and the J gene lost 6 bases, with 11 bases spanning the gap. The germline V gene has CDR1 SGHTA and CDR2 FQGNSA. The CDR3 has 14 residues. Complete variable domain (other parts from reference TRBV7-2 and TRBJ2-2): GAGVSQSPSNKVTEKGKDVELRCDPISGHTALYWYRQSLGQGLEFLIYFQGNSAPDKSGLPSDRFSAERTGGSVSTLTIQRTQQEDSAVYLCASSLGYGAGELFFGEGSRLTVL.

This clonotype was detected once. CDR3: CASRPVAWSSYEQYF. The CDR3 DNA sequence: TGTGCCAGCAGGCCTGTCGCGTGGAGCTCCTACGAGCAGTACTTC. The J gene is TRBJ2-7, the V gene TRBV28; no firm D call. The CDR3 is 15 amino acids. Deletions cut 6 bases from V and 0 bases from J, with 15 bases between. CDR1 and CDR2 (germline): MDHEN, SYDVKM.

This clonotype has a count of ten or more. V gene TRBV4-2 combines with J gene TRBJ1-3, with unresolved D. The CDR3 is 16 residues long. The V and J ends lost 0 bases and 6 bases respectively, with 15 bases between them. Germline lookup yields CDR1 LGHNA and CDR2 YNFKEQ. The chain's CDR3 is CASSQDPRQALNTIYF. The CDR3 DNA reads as TGTGCCAGCAGCCAAGATCCGAGACAAGCATTAAACACCATATATTTT.

The sample holds a few counts of this clonotype. V gene TRBV20-1 combines with J gene TRBJ2-7; D is possibly TRBD1 or TRBD2 (6 bases each). Deletions cut 3 bases from V and 9 bases from J, with 18 bases between. CDR1 and CDR2 (germline): DFQATT, SNEGSKA (reference sequence). This CDR3 contains 13 residues. Written as DNA, the CDR3 is TGCAGTGCTAGCGGACGGGGGCCCCAGGGGCAGTACTTC. Protein: CSASGRGPQGQYF.

A remark on this clonotype: This may stem from a read error, because a much larger clone lies one nucleotide away. The V call is TRBV4-2, the J call TRBJ2-1, with D perhaps matching TRBD1 or TRBD2 (5 bases each). With 1 base removed from V and 10 bases from J, the gap between germline ends came to 17 bases. The CDR3 has 15 amino acids. The germline V gene encodes CDR1 LGHNA and CDR2 YNFKEQ. CDR3: CASSQAGPFRGEQFF. The CDR3 nucleotides are TGTGCCAGCAGCCAAGCGGGACCTTTCCGGGGAGAGCAGTTCTTC.

The gene calls are TRBV2 and TRBJ2-7; 9 bases are shared with TRBD1. Germline V gives CDR1 SNHLY, CDR2 FYNNEI. The CDR3 is 14 residues long. The V and J ends lost 6 bases and 1 base, in that order; junction bases with no gene match: 4. The CDR3: CASRAGTGSYEQYF. In DNA form, the CDR3 reads TGTGCCAGCAGGGCCGGGACAGGGTCCTACGAGCAGTACTTC.